This T cell receptor (beta chain) was documented in a study of T cell changes during pregnancy in multiple sclerosis. V lost 1 base, J lost 0 bases, and 5 bases lay in between. The CDR3 consists of 14 residues. Germline CDR1 and CDR2: MNHEY and SVGAGI. The protocol was immunoSEQ multiplex PCR, while the TCRdb copy is restricted to in-frame clones and leaves out a portion. The sample has about 42,000 clones, approximately 90% seen once. The sequence was collected from a female donor with multiple sclerosis, enrolled in a pregnancy study. The chain recombines TRBV6-5 with TRBJ2-3; D unresolved. This material consisted of CD4+ T cells from peripheral blood mononuclear cells, taken in the second trimester of pregnancy. In DNA form, the CDR3 reads TGTGCCAGCAGTTACTATAGTAGCACAGATACGCAGTATTTT. The encoded protein is CASSYYSSTDTQYF.